Each of the 15 T cell receptor beta chains below was sequenced from the same sample in a study of cytomegalovirus exposure and HLA in healthy donors. PCR employed 60 Vbeta and 13 Jbeta primers. Sequencing used immunoSEQ multiplex PCR; TCRdb keeps in-frame clones, though not all of them. Found here are some 60,000 clones, approximately 80% of them singletons; the top ten hold about 1.6%. Sequencing was carried out using PBMCs. The receptors derive from a human donor in good health.

The CDR3 coding sequence is TGTGCCAGCAGCTTAGCGACGGAGACTGAAGCTTTCTTT. Translated, it gives CASSLATETEAFF. The V and J genes are TRBV7-9 and TRBJ1-1; D is uncertain. CDR3 size: 13 residues. Trimming stripped 0 bases from V and 5 bases from J, with 7 bases between. The germline gives CDR1 SEHNR, CDR2 FQNEAQ (reference sequence).

J is TRBJ2-6 and V is TRBV7-2; D is ambiguous. CDR1 is SGHTA and CDR2 is FQGNSA in the germline V gene. This CDR3 spans 16 amino acids. The V and J ends lost 7 bases and 4 bases respectively, with 17 bases between them. In DNA form, the CDR3 reads TGTGCCAGCAACCAATACCCGATGGCCGGGGCCAACGTCCTGACTTTC. Encoded protein: CASNQYPMAGANVLTF.

J is TRBJ1-3 and V is TRBV9; weak D call: TRBD1 (6 bases). The CDR3 spans 16 residues. Trimming took 1 base from V and 2 from J, leaving 13 bases between them. Germline V CDR1 and CDR2: SGDLS, YYNGEE. CDR3 DNA sequence: TGTGCCAGCAGCGTACATGGACAGCAGACTGGAAACACCATATATTTT. It yields the protein CASSVHGQQTGNTIYF.

This clone was found once. V gene TRBV28 combines with J gene TRBJ2-3, with a weak D call TRBD2 (6 bases). The CDR3 totals 15 residues. Trimming removed 6 bases at V and 0 bases at J, with 13 bases between. Germline V gene sequence: CDR1 MDHEN, CDR2 SYDVKM. The chain's CDR3 is CASSAGGVSTDTQYF. The CDR3 coding sequence is TGTGCCAGCAGCGCCGGCGGGGTAAGCACAGATACGCAGTATTTT.

V and J are TRBV9 and TRBJ2-2; 8 nucleotides align to TRBD1. V dropped 6 bases and J dropped 1; count of bases not matched to a gene: 5. The CDR3 covers 15 residues. From germline, CDR1 is SGDLS and CDR2 YYNGEE. DNA of the CDR3: TGTGCCAGCACCCTCGGGACAGGGAACACCGGGGAGCTGTTTTTT. The encoded protein is CASTLGTGNTGELFF.

This chain uses TRBV15 with TRBJ2-3; 9 nucleotides match TRBD1. CDR3 length equals 18 residues. CDR1 is LNHNV, CDR2 YYDKDF, per germline (reference sequence). Trimming cost V 0 bases and J 2 bases; bases outside gene matches: 9. CDR3 bases: TGTGCCACCAGCAGAGATCTCGGGACAGGGCTCATCACAGATACGCAGTATTTT. It encodes CATSRDLGTGLITDTQYF.

The gene calls are TRBV30 and TRBJ1-2; the D gene is possibly TRBD1 (5 bases). This CDR3 region has 17 residues. Germline CDR1 and CDR2: GTSNPN and SVGIG (reference sequence). V was cut by 2 bases and J by 2 bases, with 21 bases left in between. In DNA, the CDR3 is TGTGCCTGGAGTCCCCCGGCAGGGCACCCGACAAACTATGGCTACACCTTC. Translated, it gives CAWSPPAGHPTNYGYTF.

The V call is TRBV6-5, the J call TRBJ2-7; no clear D. Looked up from germline, CDR1 is MNHEY and CDR2 is SVGAGI. V lost 6 bases and J lost 3, with 12 bases in between. This CDR3 region has 13 residues. In DNA, the CDR3 is TGTGCCAGCAGACCGGCGGCAATCTACGAGCAGTACTTC. Its translation is CASRPAAIYEQYF.

This sequence joins TRBV6-5 and TRBJ1-4; no firm D call. V dropped 8 bases and J dropped 5 bases, with 18 bases sitting between them. CDR1 and CDR2 from the germline V gene are MNHEY and SVGAGI. There are 15 residues in the CDR3. The CDR3 loop is CASRLRGPINEKLFF. The CDR3 DNA reads TGTGCCAGCCGACTCAGAGGTCCCATAAATGAAAAACTGTTTTTT.

The chain joins TRBV18 to TRBJ2-2, with D maybe TRBD2 (6 bases). The length of the CDR3 is 16 residues. Germline CDR1 reads KGHSH; CDR2 reads LQKENI. Trimming left V 3 bases short and J 0 bases short, with 11 bases between. The CDR3 here is CASSPTSSTNTGELFF. Here the CDR3 DNA reads TGTGCCAGCTCACCGACTAGTAGTACGAACACCGGGGAGCTGTTTTTT.

The chain uses TRBV27 and TRBJ2-1; no clear D. V gave up 4 bases and J gave up 0 bases, with 10 bases separating them. Germline CDR1 and CDR2: MNHEY and SMNVEV (reference sequence). The CDR3 totals 15 residues. CDR3 DNA sequence: TGTGCCAGCAGTTCTAATACGGGCTCCTACAATGAGCAGTTCTTC. Amino acid sequence: CASSSNTGSYNEQFF.

This CDR3 is CASRYRVVNTEAFF. Written as DNA, the CDR3 is TGTGCCAGCAGGTACAGGGTAGTTAACACTGAAGCTTTCTTT. This sequence joins TRBV27 and TRBJ1-1, with a weak D call TRBD1 (6 bases). The CDR3 totals 14 residues. CDR1 MNHEY and CDR2 SMNVEV come from the germline V gene (reference sequence). V lost 6 bases and J lost 2, with 13 bases in between.

This clone has only one observation. V is TRBV7-2 and J is TRBJ2-3; a weak D match, TRBD1 (5 bases). Germline-derived CDR1 and CDR2 are SGHTA and FQGNSA. This CDR3 region has 13 residues. V shed 1 base and J shed 4 bases, with 6 bases lying between them. CDR3 in DNA: TGTGCCAGCAGCTTAGAACAGGCAGATACGCAGTATTTT. It encodes CASSLEQADTQYF.

The V gene is TRBV18, the J gene TRBJ2-2, with D perhaps TRBD2 (6 bases). The germline gives CDR1 KGHSH, CDR2 LQKENI. With 3 bases removed from V and 5 bases from J, the gap between germline ends came to 16 bases. The CDR3 length is 16 residues. CDR3 region: CASSPWGDHRTGELFF. The CDR3 coding sequence is TGTGCCAGCTCACCCTGGGGGGACCACCGGACCGGGGAGCTGTTTTTT.

The rearrangement uses TRBV7-9 and TRBJ2-5, with 9 bases matching TRBD2. The CDR3 covers 17 residues. From germline, CDR1 is SEHNR and CDR2 FQNEAQ (reference sequence). Unmatched junction bases numbered 8, after V lost 1 base and J lost 2 bases. This CDR3 reads CASSLVRAGGPQETQYF. CDR3 bases: TGTGCCAGCAGCTTAGTTCGTGCGGGAGGGCCACAAGAGACCCAGTACTTC.